This TCR beta chain was observed in a study of blood T cell repertoires in COVID-19. Study-level information: Material from acute and convalescent COVID-19 was sourced from the United States, Italy and Spain. PBMCs, B-cell-depleted T cells, or T cells were the source of the cDNA or gDNA that made up the material.

Between the trimmed V and J ends, which lost 0 bases and 8 bases, there was a span of 11 bases. There are 14 residues in the CDR3. The V gene's germline CDR1 is MNHEY and CDR2 SVGAGI. In the original workflow: Amplification from reference gene primers served as the basis for estimated nucleated cell counts. The repertoire was sequenced with immunoSEQ multiplex PCR; TCRdb's copy has only in-frame clones and lacks some. The V and J calls and clone size are taken from that table; D and trimming were inferred from the DNA. The sample holds 80,000 to 95,000 clones, 81% seen once. This clone has only a few counts.

The V call is TRBV6-5, the J call TRBJ2-1; D is unresolved. Sequencing used peripheral blood. The TCR originated in a man of 80 years or more with active or convalescent COVID-19. CDR3 region: CASSYSRLAYEQFF. The CDR3 DNA reads TGTGCCAGCAGTTACTCGAGGTTAGCTTATGAGCAGTTCTTC.